The clone carrying this T cell receptor beta chain was observed a handful of times. What it binds is unknown. This record comes from a study of T cell responses to AZD1222 COVID-19 vaccine. Broader study findings: Baseline serostatus was positive in only six AZD1222 recipients.

TCRdb's table, derived via immunoSEQ multiplex PCR, lists solely in-frame clones and lacks some. The table records 98,000 or so clones, 86% of them present only once. Germline values: CDR1 SGHTA, CDR2 FQGNSA. This CDR3 contains 15 residues. The V segment lost 0 bases and the J segment 7 bases; nucleotides outside the gene matches: 4. Source: peripheral blood, taken 28 days after the second dose of the MenACWY control vaccine. This sequence was found in an adult who received the MenACWY meningococcal vaccine as a control. This chain uses TRBV7-2 with TRBJ2-2; 8 nucleotides line up with TRBD1. Here the CDR3 reads CASSLAQGAYGELFF. CDR3 DNA: TGTGCCAGCAGCTTAGCGCAGGGGGCATACGGGGAGCTGTTTTTT. Drawing the rest from reference TRBV7-2 and TRBJ2-2, the complete variable domain is GAGVSQSPSNKVTEKGKDVELRCDPISGHTALYWYRQSLGQGLEFLIYFQGNSAPDKSGLPSDRFSAERTGGSVSTLTIQRTQQEDSAVYLCASSLAQGAYGELFFGEGSRLTVL.